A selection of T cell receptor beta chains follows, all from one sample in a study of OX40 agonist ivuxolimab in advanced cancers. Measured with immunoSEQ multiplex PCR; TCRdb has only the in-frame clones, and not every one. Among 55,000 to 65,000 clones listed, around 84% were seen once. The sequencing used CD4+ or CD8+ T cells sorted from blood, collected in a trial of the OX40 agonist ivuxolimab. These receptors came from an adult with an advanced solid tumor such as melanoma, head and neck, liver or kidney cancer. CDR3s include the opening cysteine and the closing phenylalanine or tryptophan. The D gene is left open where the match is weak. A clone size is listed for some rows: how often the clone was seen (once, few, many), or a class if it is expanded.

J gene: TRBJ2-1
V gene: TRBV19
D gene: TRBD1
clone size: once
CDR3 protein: CASRLTGTGTKNEQFF
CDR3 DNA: TGTGCCAGTAGACTTACCGGGACAGGGACGAAGAATGAGCAGTTCTTC

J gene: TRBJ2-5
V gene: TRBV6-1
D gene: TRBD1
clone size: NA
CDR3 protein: CASSAGDRGGGFGETQYF
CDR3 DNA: TGTGCCAGCAGTGCCGGGGACAGGGGAGGCGGTTTTGGGGAGACCCAGTACTTC

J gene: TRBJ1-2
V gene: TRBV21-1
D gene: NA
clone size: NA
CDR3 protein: CASSKRWAGNYGYTF
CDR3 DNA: TGTGCCAGCAGCAAAAGATGGGCGGGCAACTATGGCTACACCTTC

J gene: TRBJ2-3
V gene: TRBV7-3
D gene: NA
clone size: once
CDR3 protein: CASSQGASGPTSTDTQYF
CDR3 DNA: TGTGCCAGCAGCCAAGGGGCTTCGGGGCCTACTAGCACAGATACGCAGTATTTT

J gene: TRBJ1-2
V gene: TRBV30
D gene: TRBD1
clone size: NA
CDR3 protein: CAWSVPGGGYGYTF
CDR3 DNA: TGTGCCTGGAGTGTTCCAGGGGGCGGCTATGGCTACACCTTC

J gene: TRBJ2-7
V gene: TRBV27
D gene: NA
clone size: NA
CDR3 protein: CASSLSGTSSSYEQYF
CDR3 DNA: TGTGCCAGCAGTTTATCTGGGACATCGAGCTCCTACGAGCAGTACTTC

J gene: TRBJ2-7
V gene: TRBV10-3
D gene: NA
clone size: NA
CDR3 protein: CAISYRVGSDEQYF
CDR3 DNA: TGTGCCATCAGCTACAGGGTGGGGAGCGACGAGCAGTACTTC

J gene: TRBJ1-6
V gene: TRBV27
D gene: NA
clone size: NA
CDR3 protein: CASSLWAVNSPLHF
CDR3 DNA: TGTGCCAGCAGTTTATGGGCAGTTAATTCACCCCTCCACTTT

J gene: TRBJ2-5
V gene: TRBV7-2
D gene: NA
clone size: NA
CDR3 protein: CASSLTWAGLETQYF
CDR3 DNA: TGTGCCAGCAGCTTAACATGGGCGGGGTTGGAGACCCAGTACTTC

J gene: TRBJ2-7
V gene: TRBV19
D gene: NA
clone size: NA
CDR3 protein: CASSPRPNAYEQYF
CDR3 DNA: TGTGCCAGTAGTCCCCGCCCCAACGCGTACGAGCAGTACTTC

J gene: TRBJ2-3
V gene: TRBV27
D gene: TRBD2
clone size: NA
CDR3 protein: CASSSTSGGKYF
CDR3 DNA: TGTGCCAGCAGTTCGACTAGCGGGGGGAAGTATTTT

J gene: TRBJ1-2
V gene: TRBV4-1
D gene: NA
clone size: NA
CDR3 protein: CASSPGQTRYIPNYGYTF
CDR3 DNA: TGCGCCAGCAGCCCCGGACAGACCAGATATATACCAAACTATGGCTACACCTTC

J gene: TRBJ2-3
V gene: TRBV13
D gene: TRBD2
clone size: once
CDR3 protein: CASSWRGGFTDTQYF
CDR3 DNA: TGTGCCAGCTCCTGGCGGGGGGGCTTCACAGATACGCAGTATTTT

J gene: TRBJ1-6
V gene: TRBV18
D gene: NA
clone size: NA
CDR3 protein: CASSPIGRTVFSPLHF
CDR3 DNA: TGTGCCAGCTCACCCATTGGAAGGACAGTCTTCTCACCCCTCCACTTT

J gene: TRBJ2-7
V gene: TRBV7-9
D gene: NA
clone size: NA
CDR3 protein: CASSQLEGSSYEQYF
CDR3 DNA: TGTGCCAGCAGCCAACTCGAGGGGTCCTCCTACGAGCAGTACTTC

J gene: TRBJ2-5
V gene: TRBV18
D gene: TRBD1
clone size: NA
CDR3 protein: CASSPNTGVEETQYF
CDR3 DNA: TGTGCCAGCTCACCTAATACAGGGGTCGAAGAGACCCAGTACTTC

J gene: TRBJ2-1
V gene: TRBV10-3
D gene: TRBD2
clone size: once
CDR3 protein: CAISDHTSGGYNEQFF
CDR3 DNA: TGTGCCATCAGTGATCACACTAGCGGGGGGTACAATGAGCAGTTCTTC

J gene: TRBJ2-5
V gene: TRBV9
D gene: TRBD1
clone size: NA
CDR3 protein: CASAAGGISYQETQYF
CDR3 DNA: TGTGCCAGCGCGGCAGGGGGTATTTCTTACCAAGAGACCCAGTACTTC

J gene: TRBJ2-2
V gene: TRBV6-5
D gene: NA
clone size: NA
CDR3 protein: CASSYFDTGELFF
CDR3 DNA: TGTGCCAGCAGTTATTTCGACACCGGGGAGCTGTTTTTT

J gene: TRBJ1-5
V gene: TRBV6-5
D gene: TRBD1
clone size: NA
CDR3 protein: CASSPDRGRNQPQHF
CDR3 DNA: TGTGCCAGCAGCCCGGACAGGGGGCGAAATCAGCCCCAGCATTTT

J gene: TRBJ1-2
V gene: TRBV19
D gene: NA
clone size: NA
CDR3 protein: CASSIITEANYGYTF
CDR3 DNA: TGTGCCAGTAGTATAATCACGGAAGCTAACTATGGCTACACCTTC

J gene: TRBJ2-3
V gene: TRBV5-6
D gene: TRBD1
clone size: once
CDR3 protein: CASSLVGTGGDTQYF
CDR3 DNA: TGTGCCAGCAGCTTGGTAGGGACAGGGGGAGATACGCAGTATTTT

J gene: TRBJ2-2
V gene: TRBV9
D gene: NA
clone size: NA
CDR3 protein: CASSVVSGANTGELFF
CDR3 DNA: TGTGCCAGCAGCGTAGTTAGTGGGGCGAACACCGGGGAGCTGTTTTTT

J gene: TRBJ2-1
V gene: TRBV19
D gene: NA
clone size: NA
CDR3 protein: CASSRSTGPPYNEQFF
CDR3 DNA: TGTGCCAGTAGTAGGAGTACGGGGCCCCCCTACAATGAGCAGTTCTTC

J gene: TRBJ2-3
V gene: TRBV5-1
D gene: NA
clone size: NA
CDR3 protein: CASRNTVTSTDTQYF
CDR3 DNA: TGCGCCAGCAGAAATACCGTAACTAGCACAGATACGCAGTATTTT

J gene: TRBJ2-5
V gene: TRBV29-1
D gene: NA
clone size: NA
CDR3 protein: CSVEDRDTRETQYF
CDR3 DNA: TGCAGCGTTGAAGATCGGGACACACGGGAGACCCAGTACTTC

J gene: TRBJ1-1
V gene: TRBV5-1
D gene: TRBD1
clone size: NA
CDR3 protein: CASSPGGTGRTEAFF
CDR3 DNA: TGCGCCAGCAGCCCGGGGGGGACAGGGCGCACTGAAGCTTTCTTT

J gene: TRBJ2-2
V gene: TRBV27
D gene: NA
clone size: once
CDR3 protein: CASSFWGAANTGELFF
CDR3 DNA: TGTGCCAGCAGTTTCTGGGGTGCAGCGAACACCGGGGAGCTGTTTTTT

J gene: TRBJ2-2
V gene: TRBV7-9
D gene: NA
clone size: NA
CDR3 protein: CASSHLKGVNTGELFF
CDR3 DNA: TGTGCCAGCAGCCACCTAAAAGGCGTGAACACCGGGGAGCTGTTTTTT

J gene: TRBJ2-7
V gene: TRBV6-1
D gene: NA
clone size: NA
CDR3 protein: CASSGPGPKNSYEQYF
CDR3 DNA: TGTGCCAGCAGTGGCCCGGGACCGAAAAACTCCTACGAGCAGTACTTC

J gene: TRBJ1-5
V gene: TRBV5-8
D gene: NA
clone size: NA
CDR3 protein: CASSLLHSNQPQHF
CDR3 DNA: TGTGCCAGCAGCTTATTGCATAGCAATCAGCCCCAGCATTTT

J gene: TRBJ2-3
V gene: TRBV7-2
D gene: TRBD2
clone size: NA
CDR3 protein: CASIPDLAGGPLGADTQYF
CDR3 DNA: TGTGCCAGCATCCCCGACTTAGCGGGGGGCCCCCTCGGGGCAGATACGCAGTATTTT

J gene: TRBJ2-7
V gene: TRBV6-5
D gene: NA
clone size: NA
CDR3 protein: CASSEARRHRQYF
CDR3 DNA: TGTGCCAGCAGTGAAGCAAGAAGGCACCGGCAGTACTTC